This T cell receptor beta chain was observed in a study of blood T cell repertoires in COVID-19. Germline V gene data show CDR1 as SGHTA and CDR2 as FQGTGA. The length of the CDR3 is 15 residues. V was clipped by 0 bases and J by 4 bases; unmatched bases: 3. The assay was immunoSEQ multiplex PCR, and TCRdb's table has in-frame clones only and misses some. The sample holds about 200,000 clones; around 86% are singletons and the top ten take around 6.5%. The source material was peripheral blood. This rearrangement joins TRBV7-3 to TRBJ2-5, with 9 bases aligning to TRBD1. The sequence was obtained from a man aged 55 to 69 who had recovered from COVID-19. As DNA, the CDR3 is TGTGCCAGCAGCTTAACTGGGACAGGGAGAGAGACCCAGTACTTC. Translating gives CASSLTGTGRETQYF.